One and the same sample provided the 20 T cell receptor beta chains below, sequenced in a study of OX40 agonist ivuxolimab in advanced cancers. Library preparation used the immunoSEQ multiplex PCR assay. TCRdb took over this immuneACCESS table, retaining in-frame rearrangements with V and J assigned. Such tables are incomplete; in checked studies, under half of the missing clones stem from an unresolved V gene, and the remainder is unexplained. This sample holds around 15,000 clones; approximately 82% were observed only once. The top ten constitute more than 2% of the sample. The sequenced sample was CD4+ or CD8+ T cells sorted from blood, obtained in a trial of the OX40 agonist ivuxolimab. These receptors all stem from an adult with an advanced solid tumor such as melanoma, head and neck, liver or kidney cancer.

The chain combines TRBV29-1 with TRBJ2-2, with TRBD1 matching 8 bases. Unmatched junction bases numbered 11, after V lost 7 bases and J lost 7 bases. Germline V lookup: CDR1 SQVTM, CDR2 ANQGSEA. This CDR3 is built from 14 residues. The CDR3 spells CSALTGVEGGELFF. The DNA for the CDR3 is TGCAGCGCCTTGACAGGGGTGGAGGGCGGGGAGCTGTTTTTT.

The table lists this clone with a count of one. The CDR3 sequence: CASSLLENRGEAFF. The CDR3 DNA follows: TGTGCCAGCAGTTTATTGGAAAACCGGGGTGAAGCTTTCTTT. V usage is TRBV27 and J usage is TRBJ1-1; D uncertain. Deletions cut 1 base from V and 7 bases from J, with 13 bases between. Germline-derived CDR1 and CDR2 are MNHEY and SMNVEV (reference sequence). This CDR3 is built from 14 residues.

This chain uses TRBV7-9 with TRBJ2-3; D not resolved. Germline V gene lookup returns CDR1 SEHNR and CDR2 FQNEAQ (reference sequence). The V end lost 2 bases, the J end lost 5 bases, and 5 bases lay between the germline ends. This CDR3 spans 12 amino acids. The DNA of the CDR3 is TGTGCCAGCAGCTTATATGGAGATACGCAGTATTTT. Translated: CASSLYGDTQYF. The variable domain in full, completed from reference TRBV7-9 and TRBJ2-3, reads DTGVSQNPRHKITKRGQNVTFRCDPISEHNRLYWYRQTLGQGPEFLTYFQNEAQLEKSRLLSDRFSAERPKGSFSTLEIQRTEQGDSAMYLCASSLYGDTQYFGPGTRLTVL.

The CDR3 spells CASSPTVSAENTIYF. CDR3 DNA: TGTGCCAGCAGTCCTACAGTGTCAGCTGAAAACACCATATATTTT. The rearrangement uses TRBV7-6 and TRBJ1-3; D gene unclear. Trimming took off 6 bases at V and 6 bases at J, with 18 bases between the two ends. The CDR3 is 15 residues long. CDR1 is SGHVS, CDR2 FNYEAQ, per germline. Full variable domain (missing parts from reference TRBV7-6 and TRBJ1-3): GAGVSQSPRYKVTKRGQDVALRCDPISGHVSLYWYRQALGQGPEFLTYFNYEAQQDKSGLPNDRFSAERPEGSISTLTIQRTEQRDSAMYRCASSPTVSAENTIYFGEGSWLTVV.

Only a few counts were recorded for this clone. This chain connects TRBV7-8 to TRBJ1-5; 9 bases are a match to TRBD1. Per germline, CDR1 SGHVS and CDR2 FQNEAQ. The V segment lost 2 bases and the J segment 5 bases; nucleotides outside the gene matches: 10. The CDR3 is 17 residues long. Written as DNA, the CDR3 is TGTGCCAGCAGCTTAACGCGGGGACAGGGTTCACATCAGCCCCAGCATTTT. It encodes CASSLTRGQGSHQPQHF.

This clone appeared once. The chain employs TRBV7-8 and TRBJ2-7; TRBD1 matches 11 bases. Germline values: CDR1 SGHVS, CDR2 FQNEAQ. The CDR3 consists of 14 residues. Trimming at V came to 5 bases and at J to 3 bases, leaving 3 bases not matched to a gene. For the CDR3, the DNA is TGTGCCAGCAGCGAGGACAGGGGGCTCTACGAGCAGTACTTC. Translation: CASSEDRGLYEQYF.

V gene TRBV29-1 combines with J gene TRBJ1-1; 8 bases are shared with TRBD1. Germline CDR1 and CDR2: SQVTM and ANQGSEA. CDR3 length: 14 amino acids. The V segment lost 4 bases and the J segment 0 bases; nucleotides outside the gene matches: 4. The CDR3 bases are TGCAGCGTTGCGGCAGGGGGCATGAACACTGAAGCTTTCTTT. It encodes CSVAAGGMNTEAFF.

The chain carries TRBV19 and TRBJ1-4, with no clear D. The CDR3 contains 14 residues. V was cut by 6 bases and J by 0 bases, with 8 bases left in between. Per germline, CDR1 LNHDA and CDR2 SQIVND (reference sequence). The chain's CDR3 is CASSTRPTNEKLFF. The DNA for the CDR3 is TGTGCCAGTAGCACAAGACCAACTAATGAAAAACTGTTTTTT.

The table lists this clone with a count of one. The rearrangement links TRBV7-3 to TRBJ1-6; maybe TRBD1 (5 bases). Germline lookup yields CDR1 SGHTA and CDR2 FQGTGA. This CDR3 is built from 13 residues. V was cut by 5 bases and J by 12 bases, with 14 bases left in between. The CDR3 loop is CASSAGTGGPLHF. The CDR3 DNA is TGTGCCAGCAGCGCAGGGACGGGGGGACCCCTCCACTTT.

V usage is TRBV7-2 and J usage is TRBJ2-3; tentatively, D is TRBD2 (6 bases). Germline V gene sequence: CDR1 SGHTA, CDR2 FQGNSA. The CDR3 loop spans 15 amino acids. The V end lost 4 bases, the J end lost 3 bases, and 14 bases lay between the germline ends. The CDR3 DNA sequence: TGTGCCAGCAGCTCTCAGACTAGAAGGACAGATACGCAGTATTTT. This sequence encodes CASSSQTRRTDTQYF. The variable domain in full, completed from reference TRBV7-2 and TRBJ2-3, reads GAGVSQSPSNKVTEKGKDVELRCDPISGHTALYWYRQSLGQGLEFLIYFQGNSAPDKSGLPSDRFSAERTGGSVSTLTIQRTQQEDSAVYLCASSSQTRRTDTQYFGPGTRLTVL.

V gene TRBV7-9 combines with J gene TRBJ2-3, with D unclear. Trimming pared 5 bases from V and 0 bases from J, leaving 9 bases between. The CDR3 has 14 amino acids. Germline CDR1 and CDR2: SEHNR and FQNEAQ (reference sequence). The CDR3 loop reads CASSPGSSTDTQYF. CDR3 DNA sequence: TGTGCCAGCAGCCCCGGTTCAAGCACAGATACGCAGTATTTT.

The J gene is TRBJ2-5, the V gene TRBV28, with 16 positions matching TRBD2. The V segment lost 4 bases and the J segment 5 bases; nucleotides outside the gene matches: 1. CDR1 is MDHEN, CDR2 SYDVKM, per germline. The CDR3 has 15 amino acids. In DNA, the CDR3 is TGTGCCAGCAGTTCGGGACTAGCGGGAGGGGAGACCCAGTACTTC. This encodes CASSSGLAGGETQYF. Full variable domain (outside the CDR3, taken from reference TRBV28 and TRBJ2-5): DVKVTQSSRYLVKRTGEKVFLECVQDMDHENMFWYRQDPGLGLRLIYFSYDVKMKEKGDIPEGYSVSREKKERFSLILESASTNQTSMYLCASSSGLAGGETQYFGPGTRLLVL.

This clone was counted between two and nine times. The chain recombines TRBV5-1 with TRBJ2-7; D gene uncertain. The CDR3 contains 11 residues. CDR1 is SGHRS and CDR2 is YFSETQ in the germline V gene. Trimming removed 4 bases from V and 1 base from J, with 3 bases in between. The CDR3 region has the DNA TGCGCCAGCAGCGGGTCCTACGAGCAGTACTTC. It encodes CASSGSYEQYF.

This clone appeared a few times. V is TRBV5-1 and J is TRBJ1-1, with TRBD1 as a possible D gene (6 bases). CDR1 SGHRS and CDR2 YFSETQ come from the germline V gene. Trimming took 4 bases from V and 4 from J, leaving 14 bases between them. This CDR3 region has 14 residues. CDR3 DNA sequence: TGCGCCAGCAGCGGTATGGGGGCGGTCACTGAAGCTTTCTTT. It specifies CASSGMGAVTEAFF.

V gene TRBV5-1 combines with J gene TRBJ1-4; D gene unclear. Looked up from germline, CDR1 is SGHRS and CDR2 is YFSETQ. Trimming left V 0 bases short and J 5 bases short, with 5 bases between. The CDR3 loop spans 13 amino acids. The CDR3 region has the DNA TGCGCCAGCAGCTTGGCCCCAAATGAAAAACTGTTTTTT. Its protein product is CASSLAPNEKLFF.

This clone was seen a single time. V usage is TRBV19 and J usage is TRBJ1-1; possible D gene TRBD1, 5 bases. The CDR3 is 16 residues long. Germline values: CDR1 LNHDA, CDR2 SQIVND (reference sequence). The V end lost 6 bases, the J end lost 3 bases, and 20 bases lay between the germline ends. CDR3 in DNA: TGTGCCAGTAGCACACGTGGGGCCTTAGCTGACACTGAAGCTTTCTTT. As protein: CASSTRGALADTEAFF.

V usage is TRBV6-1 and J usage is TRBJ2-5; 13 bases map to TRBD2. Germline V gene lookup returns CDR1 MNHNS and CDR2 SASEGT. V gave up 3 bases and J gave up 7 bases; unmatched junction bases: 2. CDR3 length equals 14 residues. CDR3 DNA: TGTGCCAGCAGTGATAGGACTAGCGGGAGGACCCAGTACTTC. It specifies CASSDRTSGRTQYF.

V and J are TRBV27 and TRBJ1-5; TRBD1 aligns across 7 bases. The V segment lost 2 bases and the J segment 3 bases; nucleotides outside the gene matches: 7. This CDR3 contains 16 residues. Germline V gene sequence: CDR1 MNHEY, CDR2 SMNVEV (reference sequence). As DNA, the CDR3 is TGTGCCAGCAGTTTAAGGGGGCCCGTTTACAATCAGCCCCAGCATTTT. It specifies CASSLRGPVYNQPQHF.

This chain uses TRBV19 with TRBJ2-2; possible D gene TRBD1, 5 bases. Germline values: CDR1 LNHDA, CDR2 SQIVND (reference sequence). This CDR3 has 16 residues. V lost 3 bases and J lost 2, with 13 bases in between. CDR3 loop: CASSIGAGFNTGELFF. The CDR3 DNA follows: TGTGCCAGTAGTATCGGCGCAGGGTTTAACACCGGGGAGCTGTTTTTT.

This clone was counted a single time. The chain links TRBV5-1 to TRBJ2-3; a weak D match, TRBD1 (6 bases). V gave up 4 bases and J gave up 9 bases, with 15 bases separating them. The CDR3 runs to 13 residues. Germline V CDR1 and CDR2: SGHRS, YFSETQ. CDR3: CASSAMTGGTQYF. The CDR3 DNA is TGCGCCAGCAGCGCAATGACAGGTGGGACGCAGTATTTT. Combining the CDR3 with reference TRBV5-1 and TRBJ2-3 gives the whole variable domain KAGVTQTPRYLIKTRGQQVTLSCSPISGHRSVSWYQQTPGQGLQFLFEYFSETQRNKGNFPGRFSGRQFSNSRSEMNVSTLELGDSALYLCASSAMTGGTQYFGPGTRLTVL.